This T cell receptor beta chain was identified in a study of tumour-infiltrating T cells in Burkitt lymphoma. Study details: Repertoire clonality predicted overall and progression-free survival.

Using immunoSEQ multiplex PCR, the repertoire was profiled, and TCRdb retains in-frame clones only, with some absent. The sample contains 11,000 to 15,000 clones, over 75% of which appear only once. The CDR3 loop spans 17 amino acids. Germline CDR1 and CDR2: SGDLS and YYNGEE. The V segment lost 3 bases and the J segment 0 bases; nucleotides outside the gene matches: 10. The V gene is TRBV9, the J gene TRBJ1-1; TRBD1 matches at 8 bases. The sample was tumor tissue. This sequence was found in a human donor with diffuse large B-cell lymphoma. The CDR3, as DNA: TGTGCCAGCAGCGACCGACAGGGGCCTCTCATGAACACTGAAGCTTTCTTT. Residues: CASSDRQGPLMNTEAFF.